These T cell receptor beta chains were read from a single sample in a study of control samples from healthy donors and cancer patients. Sequencing was performed with immunoSEQ multiplex PCR; in TCRdb, only in-frame clones are kept and a portion is missing. Seen here are about 120,000 clones, approximately 92% observed once, and the top ten hold about 1.1%. Sequencing used PBMCs. These receptors all come from a woman aged 45 to 65 with colorectal cancer. Each CDR3 is given with its conserved first and last residue. The order of the fields is J gene, D gene, clone size, CDR3 length, V gene, CDR3 DNA, CDR3 protein. D genes are given only for firm matches. For some rows the clone size is stated as once, few or many, or as a class when expanded; others skip it.

j_gene: TRBJ1-2
d_gene: TRBD1
abundance: .
len: 14
v_gene: TRBV30
CDR3nt: TGTGCCTGGAGTGAGTTGGACAGGCTCAAGGGCTACACCTTC
CDR3aa: CAWSELDRLKGYTF

j_gene: TRBJ2-1
d_gene: TRBD2
abundance: .
len: 16
v_gene: TRBV5-1
CDR3nt: TGCGCCAGCAGCCGACTAGCCGCGAGCTCCTACAATGAGCAGTTCTTC
CDR3aa: CASSRLAASSYNEQFF

j_gene: TRBJ2-1
d_gene: TRBD2
abundance: few
len: 15
v_gene: TRBV2
CDR3nt: TGTGCCAGCACCGAGGCGGGGGGGGCCTACAATGAGCAGTTCTTC
CDR3aa: CASTEAGGAYNEQFF

j_gene: TRBJ2-2
d_gene: .
abundance: .
len: 14
v_gene: TRBV6-1
CDR3nt: TGTGCCAGCAGTGAACAGGGTTACACCGGGGAGCTGTTTTTT
CDR3aa: CASSEQGYTGELFF

j_gene: TRBJ1-4
d_gene: .
abundance: .
len: 14
v_gene: TRBV2
CDR3nt: TGTGCCAGCAGTGATGGCAGACTGAATGAAAAACTGTTTTTT
CDR3aa: CASSDGRLNEKLFF

j_gene: TRBJ1-1
d_gene: .
abundance: .
len: 17
v_gene: TRBV19
CDR3nt: TGTGCCAGTACGAGAACTAGGGGCCCTGGCACGGACACTGAAGCTTTCTTT
CDR3aa: CASTRTRGPGTDTEAFF

j_gene: TRBJ2-2
d_gene: .
abundance: .
len: 13
v_gene: TRBV21-1
CDR3nt: TGTGCCAGCCGTAACTCCAGGACCGGGGAGCTGTTTTTT
CDR3aa: CASRNSRTGELFF

j_gene: TRBJ2-3
d_gene: .
abundance: once
len: 14
v_gene: TRBV11-2
CDR3nt: TGTGCCAGCAGCTTAGCGAGGGGAAGAGATACGCAGTATTTT
CDR3aa: CASSLARGRDTQYF

j_gene: TRBJ2-7
d_gene: TRBD1
abundance: .
len: 16
v_gene: TRBV6-6
CDR3nt: TGTGCCAGCTCGCGGCCGGGACAGGGGAACCCCTACGAGCAGTACTTC
CDR3aa: CASSRPGQGNPYEQYF

j_gene: TRBJ1-2
d_gene: .
abundance: .
len: 13
v_gene: TRBV19
CDR3nt: TGTGCCAGTAGTTCAGAGTCGGAATATGGCTACACCTTC
CDR3aa: CASSSESEYGYTF

j_gene: TRBJ1-4
d_gene: .
abundance: .
len: 14
v_gene: TRBV6-1
CDR3nt: TGTGCCAGCAGTGAAACGGATATTAATGAAAAACTGTTTTTT
CDR3aa: CASSETDINEKLFF

j_gene: TRBJ1-2
d_gene: .
abundance: .
len: 17
v_gene: TRBV27
CDR3nt: TGTGCCAGCAGTTTATTAGGGGGGCAGATAGCTAACTATGGCTACACCTTC
CDR3aa: CASSLLGGQIANYGYTF

j_gene: TRBJ1-1
d_gene: TRBD1
abundance: .
len: 14
v_gene: TRBV5-1
CDR3nt: TGCGCCAGCAGCCAAACAGGGGGTAACACTGAAGCTTTCTTT
CDR3aa: CASSQTGGNTEAFF

j_gene: TRBJ2-2
d_gene: .
abundance: .
len: 15
v_gene: TRBV15
CDR3nt: TGTGCCACCAGCAGAGGAGGGGCGGGCACCGGGGAGCTGTTTTTT
CDR3aa: CATSRGGAGTGELFF

j_gene: TRBJ1-2
d_gene: .
abundance: .
len: 14
v_gene: TRBV28
CDR3nt: TGTGCCAGCAGCTTAGTGTGGGGTAACTATGGCTACACCTTC
CDR3aa: CASSLVWGNYGYTF

j_gene: TRBJ2-7
d_gene: .
abundance: .
len: 14
v_gene: TRBV2
CDR3nt: TGTGCCAGCAGTGACTACAGGGTTTCCTACGAGCAGTACTTC
CDR3aa: CASSDYRVSYEQYF

j_gene: TRBJ2-3
d_gene: TRBD1
abundance: few
len: 13
v_gene: TRBV2
CDR3nt: TGTGCCAGCAGTGAGGACAGGGGAGGTACGCAGTATTTT
CDR3aa: CASSEDRGGTQYF

j_gene: TRBJ1-1
d_gene: .
abundance: once
len: 13
v_gene: TRBV14
CDR3nt: TGTGCCAGCAGCCAAGATCTGAGCACTGAAGCTTTCTTT
CDR3aa: CASSQDLSTEAFF

j_gene: TRBJ1-1
d_gene: .
abundance: once
len: 15
v_gene: TRBV11-2
CDR3nt: TGTGCCAGCAGCTTAGTCTCAGGGATGAACACTGAAGCTTTCTTT
CDR3aa: CASSLVSGMNTEAFF

j_gene: TRBJ2-7
d_gene: TRBD1
abundance: .
len: 13
v_gene: TRBV27
CDR3nt: TGTGCCAGCGGGGTAGGACAGGCGTACGAGCAGTACTTC
CDR3aa: CASGVGQAYEQYF

j_gene: TRBJ1-1
d_gene: TRBD1
abundance: .
len: 14
v_gene: TRBV5-1
CDR3nt: TGCGCCAGCAGCTCTACAGGGGATTGGACTGAAGCTTTCTTT
CDR3aa: CASSSTGDWTEAFF

j_gene: TRBJ2-1
d_gene: .
abundance: .
len: 17
v_gene: TRBV7-8
CDR3nt: TGTGCCAGCAGCTTAGTGATCGGCCCGAGCTCCTACAATGAGCAGTTCTTC
CDR3aa: CASSLVIGPSSYNEQFF

j_gene: TRBJ1-4
d_gene: TRBD1
abundance: few
len: 15
v_gene: TRBV28
CDR3nt: TGTGCCAGCAGTTCATCAGGGGGCGGGAATGAAAAACTGTTTTTT
CDR3aa: CASSSSGGGNEKLFF

j_gene: TRBJ2-1
d_gene: .
abundance: .
len: 14
v_gene: TRBV15
CDR3nt: TGTGCCACCAGCAGAGCTACTAGGGACTATGAGCAGTTCTTC
CDR3aa: CATSRATRDYEQFF

j_gene: TRBJ2-5
d_gene: TRBD2
abundance: .
len: 14
v_gene: TRBV5-1
CDR3nt: TGCGCCAGCAGACTAGCGGGAGGCCTAGAGACCCAGTACTTC
CDR3aa: CASRLAGGLETQYF

j_gene: TRBJ2-7
d_gene: TRBD1
abundance: .
len: 14
v_gene: TRBV7-9
CDR3nt: TGTGCCAGCAGCAAGGGACAGGGGCCCTACGAGCAGTACTTC
CDR3aa: CASSKGQGPYEQYF

j_gene: TRBJ1-1
d_gene: .
abundance: .
len: 13
v_gene: TRBV7-6
CDR3nt: TGTGCCAGCAGCCGGAGCAGGAACACTGAAGCTTTCTTT
CDR3aa: CASSRSRNTEAFF

j_gene: TRBJ1-1
d_gene: .
abundance: .
len: 15
v_gene: TRBV9
CDR3nt: TGTGCCAGCAGCGCGCTAAACGGATTGAACACTGAAGCTTTCTTT
CDR3aa: CASSALNGLNTEAFF

j_gene: TRBJ1-2
d_gene: .
abundance: .
len: 15
v_gene: TRBV11-2
CDR3nt: TGTGCCAGCACCGAAACTCGAGGTGTGGGCTATGGCTACACCTTC
CDR3aa: CASTETRGVGYGYTF

j_gene: TRBJ1-2
d_gene: .
abundance: .
len: 12
v_gene: TRBV2
CDR3nt: TGTGCCAGCAGGCGGCAGAACTATGGCTACACCTTC
CDR3aa: CASRRQNYGYTF

j_gene: TRBJ2-5
d_gene: .
abundance: .
len: 13
v_gene: TRBV5-1
CDR3nt: TGCGCCAGCAGCCCGGGGTCGCAAGAGACCCAGTACTTC
CDR3aa: CASSPGSQETQYF

j_gene: TRBJ2-3
d_gene: .
abundance: .
len: 13
v_gene: TRBV7-8
CDR3nt: TGTGCCAGCAGCTTAGCTTGGGCAAATACGCAGTATTTT
CDR3aa: CASSLAWANTQYF

j_gene: TRBJ1-4
d_gene: TRBD1
abundance: .
len: 18
v_gene: TRBV15
CDR3nt: TGTGCCACCAGCAGAGGGCCAGGACAGGGCCCAACTAATGAAAAACTGTTTTTT
CDR3aa: CATSRGPGQGPTNEKLFF

j_gene: TRBJ1-5
d_gene: .
abundance: .
len: 14
v_gene: TRBV19
CDR3nt: TGTGCCAGTAGTCGAGCCGACGACTTATCACCCCAGCATTTT
CDR3aa: CASSRADDLSPQHF

j_gene: TRBJ1-2
d_gene: .
abundance: .
len: 12
v_gene: TRBV30
CDR3nt: TGTGCCTGGAATGGCAGACAAAATGGCTACACCTTC
CDR3aa: CAWNGRQNGYTF

j_gene: TRBJ2-3
d_gene: .
abundance: .
len: 11
v_gene: TRBV5-5
CDR3nt: TGTGCCAGCAGCTTGGAAGATACGCAGTATTTT
CDR3aa: CASSLEDTQYF

j_gene: TRBJ2-7
d_gene: TRBD2
abundance: once
len: 15
v_gene: TRBV28
CDR3nt: TGTGCCAGCACTACAAACCGGGGGGGTACCTACGAGCAGTACTTC
CDR3aa: CASTTNRGGTYEQYF

j_gene: TRBJ2-2
d_gene: .
abundance: few
len: 15
v_gene: TRBV29-1
CDR3nt: TGCAGCGTTTCTGGGCCAGGTGGAAGCACCGGGGAGCTGTTTTTT
CDR3aa: CSVSGPGGSTGELFF

j_gene: TRBJ2-1
d_gene: TRBD2
abundance: .
len: 20
v_gene: TRBV30
CDR3nt: TGTGCCTGGAGTGTACAGTCTAGCGGGAGGGCCATCTACTCCTACAATGAGCAGTTCTTC
CDR3aa: CAWSVQSSGRAIYSYNEQFF

j_gene: TRBJ2-7
d_gene: TRBD2
abundance: .
len: 14
v_gene: TRBV6-5
CDR3nt: TGTGCCAGCAGCACGGGACTAGCAAGTGGTGAGCAGTACTTC
CDR3aa: CASSTGLASGEQYF

j_gene: TRBJ2-4
d_gene: .
abundance: .
len: 14
v_gene: TRBV13
CDR3nt: TGTGCCAGCAGCTTCGGGCGTCCCAAAAACATTCAGTACTTC
CDR3aa: CASSFGRPKNIQYF

j_gene: TRBJ1-5
d_gene: TRBD1
abundance: once
len: 15
v_gene: TRBV27
CDR3nt: TGTGCCAGCAGGGGAGGACAGGGAGAAAATCAGCCCCAGCATTTT
CDR3aa: CASRGGQGENQPQHF

j_gene: TRBJ1-1
d_gene: .
abundance: .
len: 14
v_gene: TRBV3-1/TRBV3-2
CDR3nt: TGTGCCAGCAGCCAAGTTCGACAGAACACTGAAGCTTTCTTT
CDR3aa: CASSQVRQNTEAFF

j_gene: TRBJ1-6
d_gene: TRBD1
abundance: .
len: 14
v_gene: TRBV6-5
CDR3nt: TGTGCCAGCGGGGACAGGGTCTATAATTCACCCCTCCACTTT
CDR3aa: CASGDRVYNSPLHF

j_gene: TRBJ2-3
d_gene: TRBD2
abundance: .
len: 16
v_gene: TRBV19
CDR3nt: TGTGCCAGTAGTAATCCCGGCGGGAGGGCCGCAGATACGCAGTATTTT
CDR3aa: CASSNPGGRAADTQYF

j_gene: TRBJ2-2
d_gene: .
abundance: .
len: 14
v_gene: TRBV9
CDR3nt: TGTGCCAGCAGCGCGAACAGGGATAACGGGGAGCTGTTTTTT
CDR3aa: CASSANRDNGELFF

j_gene: TRBJ1-5
d_gene: .
abundance: .
len: 13
v_gene: TRBV6-4
CDR3nt: TGTGCCAGCAGTGAGATAGAGGGTCAGCCCCAGCATTTT
CDR3aa: CASSEIEGQPQHF

j_gene: TRBJ1-2
d_gene: TRBD1
abundance: .
len: 15
v_gene: TRBV19
CDR3nt: TGTGCCAGTAGTATAGAAGGGACAGGGGGCAATGGCTACACCTTC
CDR3aa: CASSIEGTGGNGYTF

j_gene: TRBJ1-2
d_gene: .
abundance: .
len: 13
v_gene: TRBV12-3/TRBV12-4
CDR3nt: TGTGCCAGCAGTTTCCCCAAGTTCTATGGCTACACCTTC
CDR3aa: CASSFPKFYGYTF

j_gene: TRBJ2-5
d_gene: .
abundance: .
len: 13
v_gene: TRBV10-2
CDR3nt: TGCGCCAGCAGCGACCCCGTGGGGGAGACCCAGTACTTC
CDR3aa: CASSDPVGETQYF

j_gene: TRBJ2-2
d_gene: TRBD2
abundance: .
len: 17
v_gene: TRBV18
CDR3nt: TGTGCCAGCTCACCATCCCTAGCGGCGGCGAACACCGGGGAGCTGTTTTTT
CDR3aa: CASSPSLAAANTGELFF

j_gene: TRBJ2-5
d_gene: TRBD1
abundance: once
len: 15
v_gene: TRBV6-6
CDR3nt: TGTGCCAGCAGACCCGGAAAGACAGGGGGAGAGACCCAGTACTTC
CDR3aa: CASRPGKTGGETQYF